A selection of T cell receptor beta chains follows, all from one sample in a study of CD8 T cell repertoires and HIV-1 epitope variants. No antigens are known for them. Some clones are missing from TCRdb's copy, which holds only in-frame ones; the method was immunoSEQ multiplex PCR. The table has roughly 5,000 clones, around three fifths seen once. Sequencing was carried out using cultured CD8+ T cells derived from PBMCs. Receptor source: a male donor with HIV. The CDR3 runs from the conserved cysteine through the conserved F or W. A D gene is named only where the DNA matches it firmly. Clone sizes are given selectively: once, few, many, or a class where the clone is expanded.

D gene: NA; V gene: TRBV15; clone size: NA; J gene: TRBJ2-2; CDR3 DNA: TGTGCCACCAGCAGACTGGACCCCTCGAACACCGGGGAGCTGTTTTTT; CDR3 protein: CATSRLDPSNTGELFF
D gene: TRBD1; V gene: TRBV19; clone size: once; J gene: TRBJ1-2; CDR3 DNA: TGTGCCAGTAGTATCAATTTTGGGGACAGGGACGGCTACACCTTC; CDR3 protein: CASSINFGDRDGYTF
D gene: NA; V gene: TRBV7-8; clone size: NA; J gene: TRBJ1-1; CDR3 DNA: TGTGCCAGCAGCCCCGGCCTCGGTGGAGTAGGTGAAGCTTTCTTT; CDR3 protein: CASSPGLGGVGEAFF
D gene: TRBD2; V gene: TRBV5-1; clone size: once; J gene: TRBJ2-3; CDR3 DNA: TGCGCCAGCGGCTTAGGGGAGGGCCCTGGGGCAGATACGCAGTATTTT; CDR3 protein: CASGLGEGPGADTQYF
D gene: TRBD2; V gene: TRBV9; clone size: NA; J gene: TRBJ2-3; CDR3 DNA: TGTGCCAGCAGCCAAAGGACTAGCGGGGGGGCACACACAGATACGCAGTATTTT; CDR3 protein: CASSQRTSGGAHTDTQYF
D gene: NA; V gene: TRBV28; clone size: NA; J gene: TRBJ1-2; CDR3 DNA: TGTGCCAGCAGTTCGGCGAGGGGCTACACCTTC; CDR3 protein: CASSSARGYTF
D gene: TRBD2; V gene: TRBV9; clone size: NA; J gene: TRBJ2-3; CDR3 DNA: TGTGCCAGCAGCGGTAGCGGGGGGAACACAGATACGCAGTATTTT; CDR3 protein: CASSGSGGNTDTQYF
D gene: NA; V gene: TRBV5-4; clone size: few; J gene: TRBJ1-2; CDR3 DNA: TGTGCCAGCAGCTTTCGGGGGGACTATGGCTACACCTTC; CDR3 protein: CASSFRGDYGYTF
D gene: NA; V gene: TRBV27; clone size: few; J gene: TRBJ2-7; CDR3 DNA: TGTGCCAGCAGCCAGGGGCCCTACGAGCAGTACTTC; CDR3 protein: CASSQGPYEQYF
D gene: NA; V gene: TRBV5-4; clone size: few; J gene: TRBJ1-1; CDR3 DNA: TGTGCCAGCAGCTTCCAGGGAGGTAACACTGAAGCTTTCTTT; CDR3 protein: CASSFQGGNTEAFF